The T cell receptor beta chain described here comes from a study of blood T cell repertoires in COVID-19. This CDR3 has 14 amino acids. In germline, CDR1 is SGHRS, CDR2 YFSETQ. Libraries were prepared by immunoSEQ multiplex PCR; TCRdb keeps only in-frame clonotypes and omits some of them. The table lists around 250,000 clones, about 84% of them singletons. Details on this clone: One end of the junction fails to match germline, which may point to a read error.

The clonotype originates from a man at least 80 years old with acute or convalescent COVID-19. V and J are TRBV5-1 and TRBJ2-2; TRBD2 matches 7 bases. The sample was peripheral blood. CDR3 amino acids: CASSRRERTGELFF. Written as DNA, the CDR3 is TGCGCAAGCAGCCGGCGGGAGCGCACCGGGGAGCTGTTTTTT.